The 30 T cell receptor beta chains given below trace back to one sample, sequenced in a study of T cell repertoires in cytomegalovirus infection. TCRdb used MiXCR to reprocess the reads, holding one entry per CDR3 protein. The sample lists 250,000 or so distinct CDR3 sequences, less than 9.5% occurring once. Specimen: PBMCs. These receptors were collected from a human donor in good health (CMV status not recorded). Some clones in this sample may be carry-over from other donors' samples.

This clonotype has a handful of counts. This chain connects TRBV7-2 to TRBJ2-7; D is unresolved. CDR1 and CDR2 (germline): SGHTA, FQGNSA. The CDR3 runs to 13 residues. V lost 3 bases to trimming and J lost 0 bases, with 6 bases between them. As DNA, the CDR3 is TGTGCCAGCAGCTTTCAAAGCTCCTACGAGCAGTACTTC. Protein sequence: CASSFQSSYEQYF.

This clonotype appeared a few times. The chain joins TRBV14 to TRBJ2-5; a weak D match, TRBD2 (5 bases). Germline V gene lookup returns CDR1 SGHDN and CDR2 FVKESK. CDR3 length equals 12 residues. Trimming left V 9 bases short and J 5 bases short, with 13 bases between. The CDR3 here is CARGGVPETQYF. The CDR3 bases are TGTGCCAGAGGAGGAGTCCCGGAGACCCAGTACTTC.

This clonotype was found many times. The DNA for the CDR3 is TGCGCCAGCAGCTTCGCGGGGAGCTCTGGGGCCAACGTCCTGACTTTC. Its translation: CASSFAGSSGANVLTF. This rearrangement joins TRBV5-1 to TRBJ2-6, with TRBD2 as a possible D gene (6 bases). V was pared by 2 bases and J by 0 bases, with 9 bases between. CDR1 is SGHRS and CDR2 is YFSETQ in the germline V gene. The CDR3 has 16 amino acids.

This clonotype was picked up many times. The gene calls are TRBV7-2 and TRBJ2-2; tentatively, D is TRBD1 or TRBD2 (6 bases each). The CDR3 extends over 16 amino acids. Trimming removed 5 bases from V and 6 bases from J, with 19 bases in between. Germline V gene lookup returns CDR1 SGHTA and CDR2 FQGNSA. CDR3 amino acids: CASSRGGGPTPGELFF. The CDR3 DNA reads as TGTGCCAGCAGCCGCGGAGGGGGGCCAACACCCGGGGAGCTGTTTTTT.

This clonotype came up many times. The CDR3, as DNA: TGCAGTGCTAGAGATCGGGCCAGCAATCAGCCCCAGCATTTT. It encodes CSARDRASNQPQHF. This chain joins TRBV20-1 and TRBJ1-5; D gene unclear. Trimming shortened V by 0 bases and J by 1 base, and 7 bases separated the two germline ends. This CDR3 is 14 amino acids long. CDR1 and CDR2 (germline): DFQATT, SNEGSKA (reference sequence).

This clonotype was found many times. The rearrangement links TRBV20-1 to TRBJ2-3, with D possibly matching TRBD2 (6 bases). There are 15 residues in the CDR3. In germline, CDR1 is DFQATT, CDR2 SNEGSKA (reference sequence). With 4 bases removed from V and 3 bases from J, the gap between germline ends came to 17 bases. The DNA of the CDR3 is TGCAGTGCTAAAACGGCGGCGGGATGGACAGATACGCAGTATTTT. Translation: CSAKTAAGWTDTQYF.

This clonotype occurred many times. The DNA of the CDR3 is TGTGCCAGCATGACAGGGTGGTCCTATAATTCACCCCTCCACTTT. This encodes CASMTGWSYNSPLHF. The chain combines TRBV6-1 with TRBJ1-6; 7 positions match TRBD1. The germline V gene has CDR1 MNHNS and CDR2 SASEGT. The CDR3 runs 15 residues. Germline trimming cut 7 bases from V and 1 base from J; bases unmatched to any gene: 4.

This clonotype was counted at least ten times. The chain has TRBV28 and TRBJ1-3; no clear D. This CDR3 spans 15 amino acids. The V end was cut by 3 bases, the J end by 2 bases, with 11 bases between. CDR1 and CDR2 from the germline V gene are MDHEN and SYDVKM. Here the CDR3 DNA reads TGTGCCAGCAGTTTCTTCCCTTCCCCTGGAAACACCATATATTTT. Translating it yields CASSFFPSPGNTIYF.

In this sample, this clonotype turned up many times. The chain is built from TRBV7-2 and TRBJ2-1, with D perhaps TRBD1 (5 bases). V was cut by 3 bases and J by 8 bases, with 14 bases left in between. This CDR3 has 14 residues. CDR1 and CDR2 from the germline V gene are SGHTA and FQGNSA. The CDR3 nucleotides read TGTGCCAGCAGCTTGGGGCTTGCCGTGGATGAGCAGTTCTTC. Protein product: CASSLGLAVDEQFF.

This chain links TRBV25-1 with TRBJ2-6, with TRBD1 matching 9 bases. The CDR3 covers 16 residues. The V gene's germline CDR1 is MGHDK and CDR2 SYGVNS. The junction had 3 bases not matched to a gene; V was cut back by 4 bases and J by 2 bases. This CDR3 is CASSAHRGPGANVLTF. CDR3 in DNA: TGTGCCAGCAGTGCACACAGGGGGCCTGGGGCCAACGTCCTGACTTTC.

In this sample, this clonotype turned up many times. The chain joins TRBV20-1 to TRBJ2-7, with TRBD2 matching 8 bases. The CDR3 length is 14 residues. Germline lookup yields CDR1 DFQATT and CDR2 SNEGSKA (reference sequence). Trimming at V came to 0 bases and at J to 6 bases, leaving 7 bases not matched to a gene. Here the CDR3 reads CSARDAREGPEQYF. DNA of the CDR3: TGCAGTGCTAGAGATGCCCGGGAGGGCCCCGAGCAGTACTTC.

In its sample, this clonotype was seen a few times. The chain couples TRBV24-1 to TRBJ1-5, with D perhaps TRBD1 (5 bases). The CDR3 contains 13 residues. The germline V gene has CDR1 KGHDR and CDR2 SFDVKD. Trimming pared 3 bases from V and 9 bases from J, leaving 11 bases between. DNA for the CDR3: TGTGCCACCAGTGATGGGGGGGGTCGGCCCCAGCATTTT. The encoded protein is CATSDGGGRPQHF.

The gene calls are TRBV28 and TRBJ2-1; tentative D call: TRBD2 (6 bases). This CDR3 spans 15 amino acids. The V end was cut by 8 bases, the J end by 2 bases, with 16 bases between. Germline assignment: CDR1 MDHEN and CDR2 SYDVKM. CDR3 coding DNA: TGTGCCAGCCGCCGGGGTAGCGGTACCTACAATGAGCAGTTCTTC. The encoded protein is CASRRGSGTYNEQFF.

The gene calls are TRBV6-6 and TRBJ1-4; 8 bases match TRBD1. Germline loops: CDR1 MNHNY, CDR2 SVGAGI (reference sequence). The CDR3 is 19 amino acids. V lost 5 bases and J lost 6; bases outside the gene matches: 20. CDR3 nucleotides: TGTGCCAGCAGTCCTTACCTCGGGACAGGTACCCGCTGGCATGAAAAACTGTTTTTT. Its translation: CASSPYLGTGTRWHEKLFF.

This clonotype was picked up many times. This chain connects TRBV12-3 or TRBV12-4 to TRBJ1-1; D is uncertain. V lost 6 bases, J lost 11 bases, and 19 bases lay in between. The length of the CDR3 is 13 residues. DNA for the CDR3: TGTGCCAGCAGCCCTAGTTCATCTACTAGGGCTTTCTTT. This gives the protein CASSPSSSTRAFF.

This clonotype was counted ten times or more. The chain uses TRBV7-2 and TRBJ1-5; D perhaps matches TRBD1 (5 bases). The germline V and J ends were trimmed by 5 bases and 0 bases, with 8 bases remaining between them. Germline values: CDR1 SGHTA, CDR2 FQGNSA. This CDR3 comprises 14 residues. The CDR3 here is CASSVQGSNQPQHF. The CDR3 DNA follows: TGTGCCAGCAGCGTTCAGGGTAGCAATCAGCCCCAGCATTTT.

This clonotype was detected ten times or more. The chain joins TRBV7-2 to TRBJ1-1; D remains ambiguous. The V gene lost 4 bases and the J gene lost 0 bases, with 12 bases spanning the gap. Germline-derived CDR1 and CDR2 are SGHTA and FQGNSA. The CDR3 consists of 15 residues. The CDR3 DNA reads TGTGCCAGCAGCTCAAAAGGACCCCTGAACACTGAAGCTTTCTTT. It encodes CASSSKGPLNTEAFF.

There are many counts of this clonotype. The V call is TRBV28, the J call TRBJ2-7; D might be TRBD1 or TRBD2, each matching 5 bases. CDR3 length: 13 residues. CDR1 is MDHEN, CDR2 SYDVKM, per germline. V lost 6 bases and J lost 4, with 13 bases in between. In DNA form, the CDR3 reads TGTGCCAGCAGCCAGGGACCGAGATACGAGCAGTACTTC. Its protein product is CASSQGPRYEQYF.

This clonotype was found many times. The chain is built from TRBV4-2 and TRBJ1-6, with a weak D call TRBD1 (5 bases). The CDR3 spans 14 residues. Deletions cut 0 bases from V and 7 bases from J, with 7 bases between. Germline V gene data show CDR1 as LGHNA and CDR2 as YNFKEQ. DNA for the CDR3: TGTGCCAGCAGCCAAGAGCGGGGGAATTCACCCCTCCACTTT. This encodes CASSQERGNSPLHF.

This clonotype has more than one count but fewer than ten. The chain recombines TRBV19 with TRBJ2-3, with a possible D match to TRBD1 (6 bases). Germline V CDR1 and CDR2: LNHDA, SQIVND (reference sequence). The CDR3 is 14 amino acids. Trimming pared 7 bases from V and 2 bases from J, leaving 13 bases between. This CDR3 is CASKGDPSTDTQYF. CDR3 bases: TGTGCCAGTAAGGGGGACCCATCCACAGATACGCAGTATTTT.

V gene TRBV18 combines with J gene TRBJ1-1; no clear D. There are 13 residues in the CDR3. The V end lost 2 bases, the J end lost 1 base, and 5 bases lay between the germline ends. Germline V lookup: CDR1 KGHSH, CDR2 LQKENI. The CDR3 here is CASSPVQNTEAFF. DNA for the CDR3: TGTGCCAGCTCACCAGTACAGAACACTGAAGCTTTCTTT.

This clonotype was counted many times. CDR3 region: CASSNGQGTNTEAFF. Here the CDR3 DNA reads TGTGCCAGCAGCAACGGACAGGGGACGAACACTGAAGCTTTCTTT. The chain combines TRBV11-3 with TRBJ1-1, with TRBD1 matching 9 bases. The CDR3 runs 15 residues. CDR1 is SGHNT and CDR2 is YENEEA in the germline V gene. J gave up 1 base and V 5 bases, and 5 bases lay outside the gene matches.

This clonotype was found a few times. The chain has TRBV11-2 and TRBJ1-5, with D uncertain. Germline CDR1 SGHAT, CDR2 FQNNGV. Trimming left V 6 bases short and J 5 bases short, with 11 bases between. The CDR3 is made up of 13 amino acids. CDR3 region: CASSSDSDQPQHF. The CDR3 nucleotides read TGTGCCAGCAGTTCGGACTCGGATCAGCCCCAGCATTTT.

This clonotype was found a few times. The chain links TRBV7-6 to TRBJ2-7; 10 bases map to TRBD2. V lost 1 base to trimming and J lost 3 bases; unmatched junction nucleotides: 3. CDR1 and CDR2 from the germline V gene are SGHVS and FNYEAQ. This CDR3 is built from 15 residues. CDR3 DNA sequence: TGTGCCAGCAGCTTAGGGTCTAGCGGGAGCTACGAGCAGTACTTC. This gives the protein CASSLGSSGSYEQYF.

The V call is TRBV19, the J call TRBJ1-3; D unclear. Between the trimmed V and J ends, which lost 7 bases and 9 bases, there was a span of 19 bases. This CDR3 spans 14 amino acids. Germline loops: CDR1 LNHDA, CDR2 SQIVND (reference sequence). CDR3 in amino acids: CASKDAPQRGTIYF. The CDR3 DNA follows: TGTGCCAGTAAGGACGCTCCCCAGCGGGGCACCATATATTTT.

This clonotype was seen a handful of times. J is TRBJ2-1 and V is TRBV10-3; 9 bases map to TRBD2. The V and J ends lost 3 bases and 4 bases, in that order; junction bases with no gene match: 10. The CDR3 covers 17 residues. Germline V gene sequence: CDR1 ENHRY, CDR2 SYGVKD. The CDR3 sequence is CAISDSGLSGGYNEQFF. The CDR3 bases are TGTGCCATCAGTGACAGTGGGCTTAGCGGGGGATACAATGAGCAGTTCTTC.

This clonotype occurred many times. This sequence joins TRBV7-2 and TRBJ2-2, with a weak D call TRBD2 (5 bases). Per germline, CDR1 SGHTA and CDR2 FQGNSA. V was cut by 1 base and J by 1 base, with 13 bases left in between. The CDR3 has 17 residues. This CDR3 reads CASSLVPGLMNTGELFF. In DNA, the CDR3 is TGTGCCAGCAGCTTAGTTCCCGGACTGATGAACACCGGGGAGCTGTTTTTT.

In its sample, this clonotype was seen many times. The genes are TRBV7-4 and TRBJ1-1, with unresolved D. CDR1 and CDR2 (germline): SGHVT, SQSDAQ. V lost 7 bases and J 2 bases, leaving 11 bases between the germline ends. The CDR3 runs 13 residues. CDR3 in amino acids: CASTYGDNTEAFF. For the CDR3, the DNA is TGTGCCAGCACCTACGGGGATAACACTGAAGCTTTCTTT.

This clonotype has only a few counts. The chain uses TRBV7-2 and TRBJ1-2, with TRBD1 matching over 8 bases. V was clipped by 5 bases and J by 1 base; unmatched bases: 6. Germline V gene data show CDR1 as SGHTA and CDR2 as FQGNSA. CDR3 length: 15 residues. This chain's CDR3 is CASSPRTGHNYGYTF. The CDR3 bases are TGTGCCAGCAGCCCAAGGACAGGGCATAACTATGGCTACACCTTC.

There are many counts of this clonotype. The V and J genes are TRBV7-2 and TRBJ2-1; TRBD1 matches at 9 bases. The V gene end was trimmed by 0 bases and the J gene end by 8 bases; junction bases not matched to a gene: 5. This CDR3 spans 15 amino acids. Germline V gene sequence: CDR1 SGHTA, CDR2 FQGNSA. The CDR3 is CASSLAGTGRHEQFF. CDR3 nucleotides: TGTGCCAGCAGCTTAGCCGGGACAGGGAGGCATGAGCAGTTCTTC. Using reference TRBV7-2 and TRBJ2-1 for the parts outside the CDR3, the full variable domain is GAGVSQSPSNKVTEKGKDVELRCDPISGHTALYWYRQSLGQGLEFLIYFQGNSAPDKSGLPSDRFSAERTGGSVSTLTIQRTQQEDSAVYLCASSLAGTGRHEQFFGPGTRLTVL.